This T cell receptor (beta chain) was profiled in a study of cytomegalovirus exposure and HLA in healthy donors. Study-level background: The study placed approximately 81% of its 398 genotyped donors in the Caucasian-associated ancestry cluster. Study observations and caveats: For TCR beta chains, V- and J-gene trimming was later linked to a missense DCLRE1C variant.

This CDR3 comprises 16 residues. CDR1 and CDR2 from the germline V gene are ENHRY and SYGVKD. The V gene end was trimmed by 0 bases and the J gene end by 4 bases; junction bases not matched to a gene: 5. Primers included in the PCR were 60 Vbeta and 13 Jbeta primers. The table came from immunoSEQ multiplex PCR; TCRdb's copy has only in-frame clones and leaves some out. The sample lists about 200,000 clones; about 80% were seen once. About this clone itself: Its antigen remains unknown.

This clonotype originated in a man in his late teens or twenties in good health and CMV-seronegative. The V and J genes are TRBV10-3 and TRBJ2-2; TRBD1 matches 7 bases. Sequencing input: PBMCs. CDR3 sequence reads: CAISESLTGSTGELFF. CDR3 sequence (DNA): TGTGCCATCAGTGAGTCATTGACAGGGAGCACCGGGGAGCTGTTTTTT.